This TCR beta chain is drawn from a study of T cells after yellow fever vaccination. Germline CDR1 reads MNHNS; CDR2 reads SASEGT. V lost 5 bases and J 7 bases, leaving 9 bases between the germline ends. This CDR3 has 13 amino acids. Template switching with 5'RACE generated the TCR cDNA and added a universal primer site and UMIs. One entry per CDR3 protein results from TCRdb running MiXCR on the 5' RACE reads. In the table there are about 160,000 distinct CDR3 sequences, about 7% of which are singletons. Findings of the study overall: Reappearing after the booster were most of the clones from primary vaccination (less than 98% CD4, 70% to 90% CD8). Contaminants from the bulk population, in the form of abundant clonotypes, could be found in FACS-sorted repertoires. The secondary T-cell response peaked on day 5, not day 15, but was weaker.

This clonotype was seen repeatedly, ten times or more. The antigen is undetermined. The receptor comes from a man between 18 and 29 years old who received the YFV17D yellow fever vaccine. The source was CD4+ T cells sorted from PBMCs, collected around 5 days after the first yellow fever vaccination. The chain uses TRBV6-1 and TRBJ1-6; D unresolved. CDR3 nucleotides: TGTGCCAGCAGTAAAACGACGAATTCACCCCTCCACTTT. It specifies CASSKTTNSPLHF.